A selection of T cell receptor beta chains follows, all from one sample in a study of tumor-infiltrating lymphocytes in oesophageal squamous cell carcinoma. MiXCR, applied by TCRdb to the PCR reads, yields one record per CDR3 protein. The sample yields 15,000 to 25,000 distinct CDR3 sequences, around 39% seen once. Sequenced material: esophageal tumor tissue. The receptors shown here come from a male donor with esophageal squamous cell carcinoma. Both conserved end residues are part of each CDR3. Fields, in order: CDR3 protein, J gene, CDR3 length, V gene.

CASSSYRRNTEAFF	.	14	TRBV7-2
CASSSYRAGANVLTF	TRBJ2-6	15	TRBV7-3
CASSYRPPGHLTGELYF	TRBJ2-5	17	TRBV6-5
CASSHGLAYEQYF	TRBJ2-7	13	TRBV11-2
CASSEHQGTEAFF	TRBJ1-1	13	TRBV2
CTSRRWGAYEQYF	TRBJ2-7	13	TRBV28
CASSWGIGASAYEQYF	TRBJ2-7	16	TRBV5-4
CASSQESLNTEAFF	TRBJ1-1	14	TRBV4-1
CASSVRQGDQETQYF	TRBJ2-5	15	TRBV11-2
CASSQSGGLGVIEQFF	TRBJ2-1	16	TRBV16
CASSEGTNTDTQYF	TRBJ2-3	14	TRBV2
CASSLGLAGGRYEQYF	.	16	TRBV7-2
CASSLTRGSEQYF	.	13	TRBV7-3
CASSSAQGAADTQYF	TRBJ2-3	15	TRBV7-3
CASSLQGAGTEAFF	TRBJ1-1	14	TRBV5-4
CASSQTRGRPEAFF	TRBJ1-1	14	TRBV5-5
CASSYSRVSSGLNEQYF	TRBJ2-7	17	TRBV6-6
CASSHMRNEQFF	TRBJ2-1	12	TRBV5-4
CAWKRKVGTVTAETQYF	TRBJ2-5	17	TRBV30
CASSLTSQGYNEQFF	TRBJ2-1	15	TRBV7-3
CASSLGGTTEAFF	TRBJ1-1	13	TRBV7-2
CASSQRVASLYNEQYF	.	16	TRBV16